This is a list of T cell receptor beta chains from one sample in a study of early T cells in non-severe SARS-CoV-2 infection. TCRdb re-called the 5' RACE reads with MiXCR, one entry per CDR3 protein. The sample has tens of thousands of distinct CDR3 sequences, roughly a tenth seen once. Material for sequencing was whole blood. The receptor source for this set is an adult who was a healthcare worker with PCR-confirmed SARS-CoV-2 infection or an uninfected control (not recorded which). CDR3s include the opening cysteine and the closing phenylalanine or tryptophan. The D gene is left open where the match is weak. Clone size, where shown, is once, few, many, or a class for clones that have expanded.

V gene	D gene	J gene	clone size	CDR3 protein	CDR3 DNA
TRBV7-8	TRBD1	TRBJ1-4	few	CASSLGSGQLFF	TGTGCCAGCAGCTTAGGGTCGGGACAGCTGTTTTTT
TRBV20-1	.	TRBJ2-4	few	CSARGGHGKGAKNIQYF	TGCAGTGCTAGAGGGGGCCATGGGAAGGGTGCCAAAAACATTCAGTACTTC
TRBV5-1	.	TRBJ2-3	many	CASSSRQLPDTQYF	TGCGCCAGCAGCTCCAGACAGCTCCCAGATACGCAGTATTTT
TRBV2	.	TRBJ2-3	.	CASGRETGTFTDTQYF	TGTGCCAGCGGACGGGAGACAGGGACCTTCACAGATACGCAGTATTTT
TRBV12-3/TRBV12-4	TRBD1	TRBJ2-7	.	CASRRGQTTEQYF	TGTGCCAGCAGAAGGGGACAGACCACCGAGCAGTACTTC
TRBV5-1	TRBD2	TRBJ2-3	few	CASSYGSGNTDTQYF	TGCGCCAGCAGCTACGGTAGCGGGAACACAGATACGCAGTATTTT
TRBV6-2/TRBV6-3	.	TRBJ2-1	many	CASSQTVPYNEQFF	TGTGCCAGCAGTCAAACCGTACCGTACAATGAGCAGTTCTTC
TRBV3-1	.	TRBJ2-3	many	CASRLGGDTQYF	TGTGCCAGCAGACTAGGGGGAGATACGCAGTATTTT
TRBV7-9	TRBD1	TRBJ1-1	many	CASSPDRVNTEAFF	TGTGCCAGCAGCCCCGACAGGGTGAACACTGAAGCTTTCTTT
TRBV18	.	TRBJ1-6	many	CASSPQKGSYNSPLHF	TGTGCCAGCTCCCCGCAGAAGGGCTCCTATAATTCACCCCTCCACTTT
TRBV29-1	.	TRBJ2-4	.	CSVEDPLAKNIQYF	TGCAGCGTTGAAGATCCCCTAGCCAAAAACATTCAGTACTTC
TRBV5-1	TRBD2	TRBJ2-1	many	CASSSGLAGALGEQFF	TGCGCCAGCAGCTCAGGACTAGCGGGAGCCTTAGGTGAGCAGTTCTTC
TRBV3-1	.	TRBJ2-6	many	CASSRPGLLGTSGANVLTF	TGTGCCAGCAGCCGCCCGGGACTCTTAGGAACCTCTGGGGCCAACGTCCTGACTTTC
TRBV11-2	TRBD1	TRBJ2-7	.	CASSPGQGREQYF	TGTGCCAGCAGCCCGGGACAGGGTCGCGAGCAGTACTTC
TRBV7-2	TRBD2	TRBJ2-7	many	CASSLRTSGTFSYEQYF	TGTGCCAGCAGCTTAAGGACTAGCGGGACTTTCTCCTACGAGCAGTACTTC
TRBV5-1	TRBD2	TRBJ2-1	few	CASRAGTSAGNEQFF	TGCGCCAGCAGGGCCGGGACTAGCGCCGGAAATGAGCAGTTCTTC
TRBV6-7	.	TRBJ1-2	many	CASPSYGYTF	TGTGCCAGCCCATCCTATGGCTACACCTTC
TRBV7-2	TRBD1	TRBJ2-7	few	CASSLETGAKQYF	TGTGCCAGCAGCTTAGAGACAGGGGCAAAGCAGTACTTC
TRBV7-2	TRBD2	TRBJ2-1	.	CASTPGRAGNEQFF	TGTGCCAGCACCCCGGGGAGGGCCGGAAATGAGCAGTTCTTC
TRBV6-1	.	TRBJ1-3	.	CASSEGNTIYF	TGTGCCAGCAGTGAAGGGAACACCATATATTTT
TRBV18	TRBD2	TRBJ2-1	many	CASSPRTSGYNEQFF	TGTGCCAGCTCACCGAGGACTAGCGGTTACAATGAGCAGTTCTTC
TRBV27	.	TRBJ2-1	.	CASSLNSANEQFF	TGTGCCAGCAGTTTAAACAGTGCCAATGAGCAGTTCTTC
TRBV7-2	TRBD1	TRBJ2-1	few	CASSTRGQGWNEQFF	TGTGCCAGCAGCACTCGCGGACAGGGGTGGAATGAGCAGTTCTTC
TRBV2	TRBD1	TRBJ2-1	many	CATAPYGQGYNEQFF	TGTGCCACAGCCCCTTATGGACAGGGTTACAATGAGCAGTTCTTC
TRBV19	.	TRBJ1-5	many	CASSLRQLFQPQHF	TGTGCCAGTAGTCTCAGACAGTTATTTCAGCCCCAGCATTTT
TRBV29-1	.	TRBJ2-7	.	CSVVGLGNYERQYF	TGCAGCGTTGTCGGTCTGGGGAACTACGAGCGGCAGTACTTC